A single T cell receptor beta chain is shown here with its context. Original analysis: The authors estimated nucleated cell counts from reference gene primer amplification. Some clones are missing from TCRdb's copy, which holds only in-frame ones; the method was immunoSEQ multiplex PCR. V, J and clone size are taken as reported in that table, and D and trimming were inferred from the DNA itself. The top ten clones hold about 4% of a sample with roughly 260,000 clones, around four fifths of them seen once. These data come from a study of blood T cell repertoires in COVID-19. Overall study context: COVID-19 samples from acute and convalescent phases originated in the United States, Italy and Spain.

CDR3 length: 15 residues. Deletions cut 0 bases from V and 1 base from J, with 10 bases between. Germline values: CDR1 SGHRS, CDR2 YFSETQ. The clonotype comes from a woman between 35 and 50 years old with active or convalescent COVID-19. The gene calls are TRBV5-1 and TRBJ2-5, with D maybe TRBD2 (6 bases). Sequencing used peripheral blood. This chain's CDR3 is CASSLAGSGQETQYF. CDR3 sequence (DNA): TGCGCCAGCAGCTTGGCAGGTAGCGGCCAAGAGACCCAGTACTTC.